This TCR beta chain was identified during a study of a mutant IDH1 vaccine in newly diagnosed glioma. Measured with immunoSEQ multiplex PCR; TCRdb has only the in-frame clones, and not every one. The repertoire consists of tens of thousands of clones, with about 86% occurring once and the leading ten covering around 4.5%. V was cut by 7 bases and J by 3 bases, with 22 bases left in between. CDR1 and CDR2 from the germline V gene are LNHDA and SQIVND (reference sequence). The CDR3 has 16 amino acids. General study results and limits: Immune responses induced by vaccination arose in approximately 93% of the patients.

Details on this clone: The antigen is undetermined.

Time point reported: week 35, safety follow-up. Topical imiquimod accompanied each vaccine dose, which consisted of 300 ug of mutant IDH1 20-mer peptide. Each of the donors came in with new WHO grade 3 or 4 astrocytomas that were IDH1-mutant and ATRX-lost. The sample in question was PBMCs, obtained from a glioma patient whose treatment included an IDH1 peptide vaccine. The receptor's source is a middle-aged woman with glioma. Some clones in this sample may be carry-over from other donors' samples. The chain joins TRBV19 to TRBJ2-7; D is perhaps TRBD2 (6 bases). The CDR3 sequence: CASIAPEEGWCYEQYF. In nucleotides, the CDR3 is TGTGCCAGTATCGCCCCCGAGGAGGGTTGGTGCTACGAGCAGTACTTC.